Listed below are T cell receptor beta chains from one sample, sequenced in a study of T cells in Graves' hyperthyroidism and ophthalmopathy. TCRdb called the multiplex PCR reads again in MiXCR, with one record for every CDR3 protein. The sample lists 450,000 to 500,000 distinct CDR3 sequences, roughly 23% occurring once. Specimen: blood. All receptors come from a woman aged 70-85 years with Graves' ophthalmopathy. The CDR3 runs from the conserved cysteine through the conserved F or W. The D gene is left open where the match is weak. Size values are once, few and many counts, or a class for expanded clones, and some rows have none.

v_gene,j_gene,d_gene,abundance,CDR3nt,CDR3aa
TRBV2,TRBJ2-3,TRBD2,many,TGTGCCAGCAGACTAGCGGGAGTGAGCACAGATACGCAGTATTTT,CASRLAGVSTDTQYF
TRBV5-1,TRBJ2-3,TRBD1,-,TGCGCCAGCAGCAAGGGACAGGGCGGAACAGATACGCAGTATTTT,CASSKGQGGTDTQYF
TRBV20-1,TRBJ2-3,TRBD2,once,TGCAGTGCCGCCCTCGGGACTAGCGGGGCTAGCACAGATACGCAGTATTTT,CSAALGTSGASTDTQYF
TRBV7-6,TRBJ1-4,-,-,TGTGCCAGCAGCTCGAGCACAGGGTTTTGGGAAAAACTGTTTTTT,CASSSSTGFWEKLFF
TRBV9,TRBJ1-2,-,few,TGTGCCAGCAGCGACAGGGAGAACTATGGCTACACCTTC,CASSDRENYGYTF
TRBV5-1,TRBJ2-1,TRBD2,once,TGCGCCAGCAGCTGGACTAGCGGGAGTGGAAATGAGCAGTTCTTC,CASSWTSGSGNEQFF
TRBV5-1,TRBJ2-7,-,-,TGCGCCAGCAGCTTGTCTGTAGGGGCCAGCTCCTACGAGCAGTACTTC,CASSLSVGASSYEQYF
TRBV6-2/TRBV6-3,TRBJ1-5,-,-,TGTGCCAGCAATACTCTCTCAATCCAGCCCCAGCATTTT,CASNTLSIQPQHF
TRBV3-1,TRBJ2-7,TRBD2,-,TGTGCCAGCAGCTTAGGGTCCACTAGCGGTCTTGGGCAGTACTTC,CASSLGSTSGLGQYF
TRBV6-2/TRBV6-3,TRBJ1-1,-,few,TGTGCCAGCAGTTTCATCGGGGGGGCTTTGAACACTGAAGCTTTCTTT,CASSFIGGALNTEAFF
TRBV20-1,TRBJ1-5,TRBD1,-,TGCAGTGCTAGAGATTCTGCAGGGGGACAGCCCCAGCATTTT,CSARDSAGGQPQHF
TRBV3-1,TRBJ2-1,TRBD2,-,TGTGCCAGCAGCCAAGAGGAGGGACTAGCGGGGGCTGAGCAGTTCTTC,CASSQEEGLAGAEQFF
TRBV7-9,TRBJ1-1,-,many,TGTGCCAGCAGTCTAGGGAGGGCTGAAGCTTTCTTT,CASSLGRAEAFF
TRBV6-1,TRBJ2-5,-,many,TGTGCCAGCAGTGAAGGGGTAGGAAACCAAGAGACCCAGTACTTC,CASSEGVGNQETQYF
TRBV4-1,TRBJ2-2,-,-,TGCGCCAGCAGCGATCCCCTGGACGGAGAGTGGGAGCTGTTTTTT,CASSDPLDGEWELFF
TRBV5-1,TRBJ2-7,TRBD2,many,TGCGCCAGCAGCTTGGCCGGGACTAGCTACGAGCAGTACTTC,CASSLAGTSYEQYF
TRBV20-1,TRBJ2-1,TRBD1,many,TGCAGTGCCCGGGACAGGGGACGATGGGAGCAGTTCTTC,CSARDRGRWEQFF
TRBV20-1,TRBJ2-3,-,few,TGCAGTGCTAGACGGATCGGCACAGATACGCAGTATTTT,CSARRIGTDTQYF
TRBV28,TRBJ1-2,-,-,TGTGCCAGCACCCGGGACGGAGCTAACTATGGCTACACCTTC,CASTRDGANYGYTF
TRBV11-3,TRBJ2-7,-,-,TGTGCCAGCAGCTTAGATAGCCACTACGAGCAGTACTTC,CASSLDSHYEQYF
TRBV3-1,TRBJ1-2,-,-,TGTGCCAGCAGCCAAAAAAGGGCAGGGAACTATGGCTACACCTTC,CASSQKRAGNYGYTF
TRBV7-9,TRBJ2-5,TRBD1,few,TGTGCCAGCAGCTTAGGAGCCGACAGGGGAGAGACCCAGTACTTC,CASSLGADRGETQYF
TRBV12-3/TRBV12-4,TRBJ2-5,TRBD2,many,TGTGCCAGCAGTTTAAGCTCCCCGGGAGCGGGAGTAGAGACCCAGTACTTC,CASSLSSPGAGVETQYF
TRBV29-1,TRBJ1-4,TRBD1,-,TGCAGCGCGACCGGACAGGGAGGCGAAAAACTGTTTTTT,CSATGQGGEKLFF
TRBV5-4,TRBJ2-3,-,few,TGTGCCAGCACCCCCTTCGTCGGCACAGATACGCAGTATTTT,CASTPFVGTDTQYF
TRBV19,TRBJ1-1,-,-,TGTGCCAGTAGTACGACCCGGGGCACTGAAGCTTTCTTT,CASSTTRGTEAFF
TRBV6-2/TRBV6-3,TRBJ2-7,-,few,TGTGCCAGCAGTGCGCGGGGAAGCTCCTACGAGCAGTACTTC,CASSARGSSYEQYF
TRBV7-9,TRBJ1-2,-,-,TGTGCCAGCAGCCCTCTTACTACAGGGAGTTATGGCTACACCTTC,CASSPLTTGSYGYTF
TRBV20-1,TRBJ2-1,TRBD2,few,TGCAGTGGACTAGCGGGACCCTACAATGGGCAGTTCTTC,CSGLAGPYNGQFF
TRBV28,TRBJ1-1,-,-,TGTGCCAGCTCGAAAGGGTGGACTGAAGCTTTCTTT,CASSKGWTEAFF
TRBV20-1,TRBJ2-2,-,few,TGCAGTGCCTCCCGGGCCGACACCGGGGAGCTGTTTTTT,CSASRADTGELFF
TRBV7-2,TRBJ1-1,-,many,TGTGCCAGAGTCCCTAATTTGCAGGCATGGACTGAAGCTTTCTTT,CARVPNLQAWTEAFF
TRBV7-4,TRBJ1-4,-,-,TGTGCCAGCAGCTTCGGGGGGGGGCGAAAACTGTTTTTT,CASSFGGGRKLFF
TRBV6-1,TRBJ2-2,TRBD1,few,TGTGCCAGCAGTTTACAGGGGGCCATCACCGGGGAGCTGTTTTTT,CASSLQGAITGELFF
TRBV5-8,TRBJ1-1,TRBD1,-,TGTGCCAGCAGCTTGGGGACAGGGGGAATGAACACTGAAGCTTTCTTT,CASSLGTGGMNTEAFF
TRBV11-3,TRBJ2-1,TRBD2,few,TGTGCCAGCAGCCCCGGGACTAGCGGGAGATCTGAGCAGTTCTTC,CASSPGTSGRSEQFF
TRBV12-3/TRBV12-4,TRBJ2-3,-,-,TGTGCCAGCATCCGTTCCGGCACCACAGATACGCAGTATTTT,CASIRSGTTDTQYF